The present T cell receptor beta chain was sequenced within a study of control samples from healthy donors and cancer patients. V was pared by 2 bases and J by 1 base, with 10 bases between. The CDR3 has 15 amino acids. Germline CDR1 reads SGHTA; CDR2 reads FQGNSA. This clone appeared a few times. The repertoire was sequenced with immunoSEQ multiplex PCR; TCRdb's copy has only in-frame clones and lacks some. The table has more than 95,000 clones, about 90% seen once. The clonotype comes from a man between 60 and 75 years old in good health. Specimen: blood. The chain joins TRBV7-2 to TRBJ2-3; maybe TRBD1 (6 bases). The CDR3 nucleotides read TGTGCCAGCAGCTTAATCAGGGGTGGCACAGATACGCAGTATTTT. Translating it yields CASSLIRGGTDTQYF.